In this sample, the clone carrying this TCR beta chain turned up many times. Its cognate antigen is unknown. A junction boundary mismatches the germline segment, possibly from a read error. The data derive from a study of human T cells and chemical hapten exposure. Notes on the study in general: Versus controls, significantly more large CDR3 similarity clusters arose from expanded TCRs.

CDR1 is MDHEN and CDR2 is SYDVKM in the germline V gene. CDR3 length: 12 residues. MiXCR, applied by TCRdb to the RACE reads, yields one record per CDR3 protein. Among around 380,000 distinct CDR3 sequences listed, around 5.5% were seen once. Time point noted: pre-sensitization, week 0. Treatment of the sample: therapeutic diphenylcyclopropenone sensitization with weekly scalp DPC. The study enrolled 18 to 70-year-old alopecia patients suitable for DPC. Total RNA was isolated from unfractionated whole blood. The sample consisted of whole blood, taken in connection with sensitization to the hapten diphenylcyclopropenone (DPC). The chain uses TRBV28 and TRBJ2-5, with unresolved D. This receptor was identified in a woman aged 18-29 years with alopecia areata. Some clones in this sample may be carry-over from other donors' samples. The CDR3 region is CASSLPTSNADF. In DNA form, the CDR3 reads TGTGCCAGCAGTTTACCGACCTCAAATGCGGACTTC. The whole variable domain, remainder taken from reference TRBV28 and TRBJ2-5, is DVKVTQSSRYLVKRTGEKVFLECVQDMDHENMFWYRQDPGLGLRLIYFSYDVKMKEKGDIPEGYSVSREKKERFSLILESASTNQTSMYLCASSLPTSNADFGPGTRLLVL.